The present entry profiles one T cell receptor beta chain with its context. This sample stems from a study of blood T cell repertoires in COVID-19. For the study at large: Sites in the United States, Italy and Spain provided acute and convalescent COVID-19 samples. Sample material is recorded as cDNA or gDNA derived from T cells, B-cell-depleted T cells, or PBMCs.

In the source study's methods: By means of reference gene primer amplification, nucleated cell counts were estimated. Assay used: immunoSEQ multiplex PCR; TCRdb lists only in-frame clones, some missing. The V and J calls and clone size come from that table; D and trimming were worked out from the DNA. The table shows some 40,000 clones, with over 75% occurring only once. The clonotype comes from a human donor in a cohort sampled during active COVID-19. Material: peripheral blood.

CDR3 protein: CASSLLAGVSEQYF. The CDR3 nucleotides are TGCGCCAGCAGCCTACTAGCGGGAGTGAGCGAGCAGTACTTC. The rearrangement joins TRBV4-3 to TRBJ2-7, with TRBD2 matching over 11 bases. The CDR3 has 14 residues. With 4 bases clipped from V and 6 bases from J, the junction kept 5 bases outside the gene matches. From germline, CDR1 is LGHNA and CDR2 YSLEER.